This TCR beta chain was identified during a study of T cells in Graves' hyperthyroidism and ophthalmopathy. The CDR3 is made up of 15 amino acids. Germline V gene sequence: CDR1 MNHEY, CDR2 SMNVEV (reference sequence). V lost 3 bases, J lost 7 bases, and 7 bases stayed unmatched. There were TCR beta CDR3 regions amplified from RNA transcripts. The study used the HTBI primer set for a first-round RT-PCR of the TCR CDR3. MiXCR, run by TCRdb on the multiplex PCR reads, gives a single entry per CDR3 protein. The repertoire holds hundreds of thousands of distinct CDR3 sequences, with around 15% as singletons. This clonotype was found many times.

The chain employs TRBV27 and TRBJ2-1, with 9 bases aligning to TRBD1. The sequencing sample was made of blood. This clonotype originated in a woman aged 25 to 39 with Graves' hyperthyroidism. The CDR3 is CASSLRGTGWNEQFF. As DNA, the CDR3 is TGTGCCAGCAGTTTGAGGGGGACAGGGTGGAATGAGCAGTTCTTC.